This T cell receptor (beta chain) emerged from a study of blood T cell repertoires in COVID-19 (dated by TCRdb to 2019 to 2021). Regarding the complete study: Collaborator samples came from the United States, Italy and Spain and covered acute and convalescent phases of COVID-19. Where HLA class I and class II types were available, the types were taken from metadata supplied by the sample provider, not from assay-based typing. Sample metadata almost always included a de-identified subject ID, COVID-19 status, age in years and sex. The dataset comprised deeply sampled blood TCRbeta repertoires from subjects exposed to, actively infected with, or recovered from COVID-19. The samples were drawn from the first 160 participants of the ongoing ImmuneRACE study and from 950 to 1,500 subjects provided by 6 global collaborators. The material from the prospective study consisted of cDNA or gDNA derived from T cells, B-cell-depleted T cells, or PBMCs. The repertoires were made available in a free public database intended to serve as a resource for research on the immune response to SARS-CoV-2.

Paper-wide results and their limitations: The quantity of clinical and demographic metadata differed by source and by participant and was supplied without curation.

Participants in the prospective study were enrolled through a virtual design, were aged about 18 to 100 years, and lived in under 25 United States geographic areas. Cohort assignment in the prospective study relied on participant-reported clinical history from a screening survey and a study questionnaire. ImmuneRACE Cohort 3 recovered participants were defined by two consecutive negative NP/OP PCR tests, healthcare professional clearance, or symptom resolution. In the prospective study, mobile phlebotomists collected whole blood, serum and a nasopharyngeal or oropharyngeal swab from each participant. Over a 2-month period, participants in the prospective study had the option of providing additional blood draws and questionnaires. Blood samples from the prospective study were shipped frozen or at room temperature prior to DNA extraction. The immunoSEQ Assay, a bias-controlled multiplex PCR, was used to amplify TCRbeta CDR3 regions from genomic DNA. Per the original workflow: The number of nucleated cells in each sample was estimated by amplification of reference gene primers within the assay. To quantify the absolute abundance of each unique TCRbeta CDR3 rearrangement, sequence reads were collapsed and filtered. For each sample, productive Simpson clonality was calculated by taking the square root of Simpson's diversity index across productive rearrangements. The immuneACCESS repertoire file appears here via TCRdb, limited to in-frame rearrangements. These files lack a portion of the clones; in checked studies, under half of the deficit traces to unresolved V genes, and the cause of the others is not known. V and J calls and clone size are as listed in that table; D and trimming were resolved from the DNA. For this sample there are 300,000 or so clones; roughly 87% appear just once. The ten largest account for around 6% of the sample.

This clone was seen a few times. Its antigen is still unknown. One base away there is no much larger clone; base qualities are not given. Sample: PBMCs or T cells enriched from blood (not recorded which). The clonotype originates from a woman in her 30s who had recovered from COVID-19.

CDR3 sequence: CASSPPNREEQYF. The bases read TGCGCCAGCAGCCCGCCAAACAGGGAGGAGCAGTACTTC. The receptor chain draws on TRBV5-1 and TRBJ2-7; a tentative D call is TRBD1 (6 bases match). Spanning cysteine to phenylalanine, the CDR3 consists of 13 amino acids. This entry keeps only the CDR3 DNA: 39 bases, framed from base 1. V loses 4 bases of germline sequence and J loses 7 bases, and the interval between the two ends is 15 bases. CDR1 and CDR2 were assigned from the germline V gene as SGHRS and YFSETQ.